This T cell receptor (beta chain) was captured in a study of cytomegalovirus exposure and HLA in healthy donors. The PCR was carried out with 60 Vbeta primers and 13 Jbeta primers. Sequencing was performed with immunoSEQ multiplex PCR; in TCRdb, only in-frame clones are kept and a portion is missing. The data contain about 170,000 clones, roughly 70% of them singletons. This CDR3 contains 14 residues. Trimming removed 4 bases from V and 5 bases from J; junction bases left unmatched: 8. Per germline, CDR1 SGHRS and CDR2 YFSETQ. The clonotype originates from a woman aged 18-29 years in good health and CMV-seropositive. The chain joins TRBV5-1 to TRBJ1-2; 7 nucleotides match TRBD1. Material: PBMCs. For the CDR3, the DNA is TGCGCCAGCAGCCTTACCGGGACAGCATATGGCTACACCTTC. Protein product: CASSLTGTAYGYTF.